This passage covers 20 T cell receptor beta chains from one sample sequenced in a study of cytomegalovirus exposure and HLA in healthy donors. The PCR contained 60 Vbeta and 13 Jbeta primers. Only in-frame clones appear in the TCRdb table, and some are missing; sequencing was by immunoSEQ multiplex PCR. The sample lists under 150,000 clones, approximately 80% occurring once. The sequenced sample consisted of PBMCs. The receptors stem from a man aged 45-65 years in good health and CMV-seronegative.

Only one count was recorded for this clone. This sequence joins TRBV28 and TRBJ1-1; tentatively, D is TRBD1 (5 bases). Germline CDR1 reads MDHEN; CDR2 reads SYDVKM. This CDR3 region has 13 residues. V lost 6 bases and J lost 1, with 9 bases in between. CDR3 amino acids: CASSPQGNTEAFF. The CDR3 nucleotides read TGTGCCAGCAGCCCTCAGGGGAACACTGAAGCTTTCTTT. The full variable domain, rest sourced from reference TRBV28 and TRBJ1-1, is DVKVTQSSRYLVKRTGEKVFLECVQDMDHENMFWYRQDPGLGLRLIYFSYDVKMKEKGDIPEGYSVSREKKERFSLILESASTNQTSMYLCASSPQGNTEAFFGQGTRLTVV.

The chain combines TRBV5-1 with TRBJ2-2, with 10 bases identical to TRBD1. V shed 4 bases and J 3 bases; nucleotides not matched to a gene: 6. This CDR3 is built from 16 residues. Germline CDR1 is SGHRS and CDR2 is YFSETQ. The CDR3: CASSPLGTGDTGELFF. The DNA for the CDR3 is TGCGCCAGCAGCCCCTTGGGGACAGGGGACACCGGGGAGCTGTTTTTT. The whole variable domain, filled in from reference TRBV5-1 and TRBJ2-2, reads KAGVTQTPRYLIKTRGQQVTLSCSPISGHRSVSWYQQTPGQGLQFLFEYFSETQRNKGNFPGRFSGRQFSNSRSEMNVSTLELGDSALYLCASSPLGTGDTGELFFGEGSRLTVL.

V usage is TRBV7-2 and J usage is TRBJ2-3; weak D call: TRBD2 (5 bases). The CDR3 runs to 12 residues. Germline V gene sequence: CDR1 SGHTA, CDR2 FQGNSA. Trimming took off 11 bases at V and 1 base at J, with 10 bases between the two ends. Written as DNA, the CDR3 is TGTGCCTGTAGCGCCCGCACAGATACGCAGTATTTT. This sequence encodes CACSARTDTQYF.

This clone appeared once. The chain carries TRBV12-5 and TRBJ2-1; 7 bases are shared with TRBD2. The germline CDR1 and CDR2 sequences are LGHNT and FRNRAP. The CDR3 contains 12 residues. The junction had 10 bases not matched to a gene; V was cut back by 5 bases and J by 15 bases. The CDR3: CASGQQRGSLFF. CDR3 DNA: TGTGCTAGTGGTCAACAGCGCGGGAGTCTGTTCTTC.

V and J are TRBV6-6 and TRBJ1-3; TRBD1 is a possible D gene (6 bases). There are 15 residues in the CDR3. Germline loops: CDR1 MNHNY, CDR2 SVGAGI (reference sequence). V shed 4 bases and J shed 0 bases, with 10 bases lying between them. The CDR3 DNA reads TGTGCCAGCAGTTCAACAGGGAGCTCTGGAAACACCATATATTTT. Translating gives CASSSTGSSGNTIYF.

The V and J genes are TRBV9 and TRBJ2-7, with TRBD1 matching 7 bases. The CDR3 extends over 16 amino acids. V trimming: 3 bases; J trimming: 0 bases; junction bases outside the gene matches: 9. Germline assignment: CDR1 SGDLS and CDR2 YYNGEE. The CDR3 loop is CASSAHESGGSYEQYF. In DNA, the CDR3 is TGTGCCAGCAGCGCCCATGAATCAGGGGGCTCCTACGAGCAGTACTTC.

The chain uses TRBV6-5 and TRBJ2-1; D is ambiguous. V lost 1 base and J 0 bases, leaving 7 bases between the germline ends. Looked up from germline, CDR1 is MNHEY and CDR2 is SVGAGI. The CDR3 loop spans 15 amino acids. The CDR3 region is CASSYWRSSYNEQFF. CDR3 in DNA: TGTGCCAGCAGTTACTGGCGGAGCTCCTACAATGAGCAGTTCTTC.

The rearrangement links TRBV19 to TRBJ2-3, with 10 bases fitting TRBD2. Looked up from germline, CDR1 is LNHDA and CDR2 is SQIVND (reference sequence). The CDR3 extends over 16 amino acids. Trimming cost V 5 bases and J 2 bases; bases outside gene matches: 7. The CDR3 sequence is CASSPRTSGSTDTQYF. CDR3 coding DNA: TGTGCCAGTAGTCCGCGGACTAGCGGCTCCACAGATACGCAGTATTTT.

The chain has TRBV28 and TRBJ2-1; D is undetermined. This CDR3 spans 14 amino acids. Trimming took off 1 base at V and 4 bases at J, with 8 bases between the two ends. Looked up from germline, CDR1 is MDHEN and CDR2 is SYDVKM. The CDR3 DNA sequence: TGTGCCAGCAGTTTATTCGGCGGTTACAATGAGCAGTTCTTC. This translates into CASSLFGGYNEQFF.

This clone was seen only once. The chain recombines TRBV19 with TRBJ2-7; 8 nucleotides align to TRBD1. The length of the CDR3 is 13 residues. The J segment lost 4 bases and the V segment lost 8 bases, leaving 7 bases of the junction unmatched. Germline V gene sequence: CDR1 LNHDA, CDR2 SQIVND (reference sequence). The CDR3, as DNA: TGTGCCAGTGGACAGGGACAGAGGTACGAGCAGTACTTC. It encodes CASGQGQRYEQYF.

By share, this clone counts as medium-sized (0.01 to 0.1%). V and J are TRBV4-1 and TRBJ2-1; TRBD2 matches at 8 bases. There are 15 residues in the CDR3. Germline-derived CDR1 and CDR2 are MGHRA and YSYEKL. The junction had 3 bases not matched to a gene; V was cut back by 4 bases and J by 1 base. CDR3 sequence: CASSRSGSSYNEQFF. DNA of the CDR3: TGCGCCAGCAGCCGGAGCGGGAGTTCCTACAATGAGCAGTTCTTC.

The chain carries TRBV20-1 and TRBJ1-1, with D uncertain. With 4 bases removed from V and 8 bases from J, the gap between germline ends came to 11 bases. CDR3 length equals 11 residues. Germline V gives CDR1 DFQATT, CDR2 SNEGSKA (reference sequence). CDR3 loop: CSAKRGSEAFF. CDR3 bases: TGCAGTGCTAAACGAGGCAGCGAAGCTTTCTTT.

The chain has TRBV6-5 and TRBJ2-1; D is undetermined. The CDR3 loop spans 11 amino acids. Looked up from germline, CDR1 is MNHEY and CDR2 is SVGAGI. V lost 7 bases, J lost 7 bases, and 8 bases lay in between. The CDR3 coding sequence is TGTGCCAGCAAACGGCGGAATGAGCAGTTCTTC. Protein product: CASKRRNEQFF.

The chain recombines TRBV10-3 with TRBJ2-3; TRBD2 matches 10 bases. V dropped 0 bases and J dropped 1; count of bases not matched to a gene: 7. The CDR3 sequence is 18 residues long. The germline CDR1 and CDR2 sequences are ENHRY and SYGVKD. CDR3 sequence (DNA): TGTGCCATCAGTGAGTCGTGGCGAGCGGGAGGGGGCACAGATACGCAGTATTTT. It encodes CAISESWRAGGGTDTQYF.

The V and J genes are TRBV9 and TRBJ2-5, with D possibly matching TRBD2 (5 bases). Germline CDR1 SGDLS, CDR2 YYNGEE. The CDR3 is made up of 14 amino acids. The germline V and J ends were trimmed by 0 bases and 5 bases, with 11 bases remaining between them. The DNA of the CDR3 is TGTGCCAGCAGCGTAGAGGGAGTGGGGGAGACCCAGTACTTC. Its protein is CASSVEGVGETQYF.

This chain connects TRBV7-8 to TRBJ1-5; D gene ambiguous. The CDR3 totals 14 residues. Trimming cost V 8 bases and J 3 bases, with 14 bases left between them. Germline values: CDR1 SGHVS, CDR2 FQNEAQ. In DNA, the CDR3 is TGTGCCAGCGGAGGGTCCTCGTACAATCAGCCCCAGCATTTT. Translating it yields CASGGSSYNQPQHF.

The chain uses TRBV6-5 and TRBJ2-7, with 9 bases matching TRBD1. The junction had 8 bases not matched to a gene; V was cut back by 2 bases and J by 6 bases. The CDR3 runs 15 residues. Germline CDR1 and CDR2: MNHEY and SVGAGI. This CDR3 is CASSYRGTGTGEQYF. The CDR3 DNA follows: TGTGCCAGCAGTTACAGGGGGACAGGGACCGGCGAGCAGTACTTC.

Only a few counts were recorded for this clone. J is TRBJ2-7 and V is TRBV2, with 11 bases lining up with TRBD2. V trimming: 0 bases; J trimming: 3 bases; junction bases outside the gene matches: 7. CDR3 length equals 17 residues. The germline V gene encodes CDR1 SNHLY and CDR2 FYNNEI. CDR3 DNA: TGTGCCAGCAGTGAAGCGCTTCTAGCGGGAGGAATCTACGAGCAGTACTTC. It translates to CASSEALLAGGIYEQYF.

The chain joins TRBV27 to TRBJ1-5, with D maybe TRBD1 (6 bases). The ends were cut back, 5 bases at V and 7 bases at J, with 18 bases in the middle. CDR3 size: 15 residues. Looked up from germline, CDR1 is MNHEY and CDR2 is SMNVEV (reference sequence). The CDR3 region has the DNA TGTGCCAGCAGTCCACCCGGGGCAGGGGACCAGCCCCAGCATTTT. It yields the protein CASSPPGAGDQPQHF.

The rearrangement links TRBV28 to TRBJ1-5; 7 positions match TRBD1. Germline V gene lookup returns CDR1 MDHEN and CDR2 SYDVKM. This CDR3 has 12 amino acids. This CDR3 reads CATGVAAQPQHF. The CDR3 DNA sequence: TGTGCTACAGGGGTAGCAGCTCAGCCCCAGCATTTT.